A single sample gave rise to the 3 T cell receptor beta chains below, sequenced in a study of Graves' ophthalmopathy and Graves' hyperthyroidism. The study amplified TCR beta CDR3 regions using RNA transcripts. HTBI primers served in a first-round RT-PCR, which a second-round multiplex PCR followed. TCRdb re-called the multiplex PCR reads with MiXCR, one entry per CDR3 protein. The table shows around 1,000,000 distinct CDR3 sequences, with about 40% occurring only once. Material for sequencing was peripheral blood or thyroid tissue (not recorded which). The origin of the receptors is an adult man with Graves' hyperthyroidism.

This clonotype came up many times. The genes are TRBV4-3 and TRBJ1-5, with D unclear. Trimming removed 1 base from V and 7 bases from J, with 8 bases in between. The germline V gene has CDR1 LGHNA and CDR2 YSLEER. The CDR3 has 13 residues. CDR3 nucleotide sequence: TGCGCCAGCAGCCAAGGGCACGGGCAGCCCCAGCATTTT. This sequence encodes CASSQGHGQPQHF.

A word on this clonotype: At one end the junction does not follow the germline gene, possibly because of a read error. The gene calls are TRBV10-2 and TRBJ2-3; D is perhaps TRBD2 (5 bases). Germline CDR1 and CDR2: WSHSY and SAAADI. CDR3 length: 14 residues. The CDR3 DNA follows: TGTGCCAGCAGTCGACTACCCGGCACAGATACGCAGTATTTT. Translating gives CASSRLPGTDTQYF.

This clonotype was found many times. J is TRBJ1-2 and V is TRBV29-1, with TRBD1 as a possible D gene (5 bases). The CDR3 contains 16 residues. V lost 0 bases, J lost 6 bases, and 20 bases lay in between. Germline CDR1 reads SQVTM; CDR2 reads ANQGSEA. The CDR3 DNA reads TGCAGCGTTGAAGAAATGCAGGGACCCGGAGATAATGGCTACACCTTC. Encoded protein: CSVEEMQGPGDNGYTF.